These 20 T cell receptor beta chains were all obtained from the same sample, sequenced in a study of T-cell memory formation after mild COVID-19. A single record per CDR3 protein comes from TCRdb applying MiXCR to the 5' RACE reads. The table lists over 400,000 distinct CDR3 sequences, 20% to 25% of them singletons. Sample: PBMCs or a T cell subset sorted from them (not recorded which). These receptors were taken from an adult woman who had mild COVID-19 (a few samples of this study predate the infection). Cell type and time point are not known.

In this sample, this clonotype turned up many times. CDR3 in DNA: TGTGCCAGCAGTTTCTCAGGAGGGTACGGCTACACCTTC. Its protein is CASSFSGGYGYTF. The V call is TRBV12-3 or TRBV12-4, the J call TRBJ1-2; D ambiguous. Between the trimmed V and J ends, which lost 3 bases and 8 bases, there was a span of 13 bases. There are 13 residues in the CDR3.

V usage is TRBV5-1 and J usage is TRBJ1-3; 7 bases align to TRBD1. The J segment lost 4 bases and the V segment lost 6 bases, leaving 10 bases of the junction unmatched. CDR1 SGHRS and CDR2 YFSETQ come from the germline V gene. The CDR3 is made up of 15 amino acids. The CDR3 loop reads CASKSGTVGGNTIYF. CDR3 nucleotides: TGCGCCAGCAAGTCCGGGACAGTGGGCGGAAACACCATATATTTT.

This clonotype turned up a few times. The CDR3 DNA reads TGCGCCAGCAGCCAAGGTCTGGGACAGGGTGTGTGGGAGCAGTACTTC. Its protein is CASSQGLGQGVWEQYF. V usage is TRBV4-1 and J usage is TRBJ2-7; 9 bases line up with TRBD1. This CDR3 is 16 amino acids long. Per germline, CDR1 MGHRA and CDR2 YSYEKL. The V gene end was trimmed by 1 base and the J gene end by 7 bases; junction bases not matched to a gene: 11.

The chain links TRBV5-1 to TRBJ2-7; 11 bases line up with TRBD2. The CDR3 loop spans 16 amino acids. V trimming: 3 bases; J trimming: 5 bases; junction bases outside the gene matches: 10. CDR1 is SGHRS, CDR2 YFSETQ, per germline. The DNA for the CDR3 is TGCGCCAGCAGCTCCCAGACTCTAGCGGGGGGCCACGAGCAGTACTTC. This gives the protein CASSSQTLAGGHEQYF.

The chain joins TRBV4-3 to TRBJ2-7, with D hard to call. V lost 4 bases to trimming and J lost 1 base, with 14 bases between them. CDR3 length equals 15 residues. The germline CDR1 and CDR2 sequences are LGHNA and YSLEER. The CDR3 DNA reads TGCGCCAGCAGCCTCGGACGTTTAGGGTCCTACGAGCAGTACTTC. This sequence encodes CASSLGRLGSYEQYF.

This clonotype was observed a handful of times. J is TRBJ2-7 and V is TRBV7-9, with TRBD1 matching 7 bases. This CDR3 spans 17 amino acids. Germline V gene data show CDR1 as SEHNR and CDR2 as FQNEAQ (reference sequence). V lost 5 bases, J lost 2 bases, and 15 bases stayed unmatched. The CDR3 DNA reads TGTGCCAGCAGCAACTGGACAGGCTATGACCTCCCCTACGAGCAGTACTTC. Its translation is CASSNWTGYDLPYEQYF.

This clonotype was detected a few times. This rearrangement joins TRBV20-1 to TRBJ1-1; 8 nucleotides line up with TRBD1. Germline V gene lookup returns CDR1 DFQATT and CDR2 SNEGSKA (reference sequence). This CDR3 comprises 15 residues. Trimming at V came to 6 bases and at J to 1 base, leaving 10 bases not matched to a gene. The CDR3 loop is CSARYPQGGNTEAFF. DNA of the CDR3: TGCAGTGCCAGATACCCACAGGGGGGGAACACTGAAGCTTTCTTT.

This clonotype was seen a handful of times. The chain employs TRBV6-2 or TRBV6-3 and TRBJ2-1, with TRBD2 identical over 14 bases. CDR3 size: 16 residues. V shed 2 bases and J 8 bases; nucleotides not matched to a gene: 5. In germline, CDR1 is MNHEY, CDR2 SVGEGT. CDR3 amino acids: CASSYGLAGGRDEQFF. As DNA, the CDR3 is TGTGCCAGCAGTTACGGACTAGCGGGGGGCCGGGATGAGCAGTTCTTC.

This clonotype has only a few counts. This rearrangement joins TRBV28 to TRBJ2-2, with D unresolved. Looked up from germline, CDR1 is MDHEN and CDR2 is SYDVKM. This CDR3 is built from 14 residues. Trimming pared 7 bases from V and 5 bases from J, leaving 14 bases between. The CDR3 sequence is CASNARTATGELFF. CDR3 nucleotide sequence: TGTGCCAGCAACGCCCGGACGGCTACCGGGGAGCTGTTTTTT.

This clonotype was counted only a few times. The chain is built from TRBV7-8 and TRBJ1-5; 7 nucleotides line up with TRBD1. V shed 2 bases and J 2 bases; nucleotides not matched to a gene: 9. Germline V gene data show CDR1 as SGHVS and CDR2 as FQNEAQ. This CDR3 region has 17 residues. CDR3 DNA sequence: TGTGCCAGCAGCTTACGGAAGGGTGGACAGGGCAATCAGCCCCAGCATTTT. Protein sequence: CASSLRKGGQGNQPQHF.

The gene calls are TRBV11-2 and TRBJ2-1; 14 bases are shared with TRBD2. CDR1 and CDR2 (germline): SGHAT, FQNNGV. J gave up 14 bases and V 4 bases, and 13 bases lay outside the gene matches. The CDR3 covers 16 residues. The CDR3 bases are TGTGCCAGCAGCTCGGAAAGGACTAGCGGGAGGCCCGGGGAGTTCTTC. Residues: CASSSERTSGRPGEFF.

This clonotype has more than one count but fewer than ten. V gene TRBV11-3 combines with J gene TRBJ1-2; 11 bases align to TRBD1. The CDR3 totals 16 residues. Unmatched junction bases numbered 13, after V lost 5 bases and J lost 8 bases. The germline V gene has CDR1 SGHNT and CDR2 YENEEA. For the CDR3, the DNA is TGTGCCAGCAGCACGTACGCCGGACAGGGGGCGTCAGGCTACACCTTC. Residues: CASSTYAGQGASGYTF.

This clonotype was observed a handful of times. V gene TRBV20-1 combines with J gene TRBJ1-1; 7 bases map to TRBD1. Germline V gene data show CDR1 as DFQATT and CDR2 as SNEGSKA (reference sequence). Trimming at V came to 5 bases and at J to 7 bases, leaving 10 bases not matched to a gene. This CDR3 has 13 amino acids. In DNA form, the CDR3 reads TGCAGTGCTGAGGGGGACAGCGTGTATGAAGCTTTCTTT. Amino acids: CSAEGDSVYEAFF.

This clonotype was seen only a few times. The chain has TRBV12-3 or TRBV12-4 and TRBJ2-7; TRBD2 matches at 9 bases. The J segment lost 0 bases and the V segment lost 5 bases, leaving 5 bases of the junction unmatched. CDR3 length: 15 amino acids. Written as DNA, the CDR3 is TGTGCCAGCAGTCTTGCGGGGGGGGGCTCCTACGAGCAGTACTTC. This sequence encodes CASSLAGGGSYEQYF.

This clonotype was seen a handful of times. The V and J genes are TRBV7-9 and TRBJ2-7, with D uncertain. The length of the CDR3 is 13 residues. The V end was cut by 5 bases, the J end by 5 bases, with 13 bases between. The germline CDR1 and CDR2 sequences are SEHNR and FQNEAQ (reference sequence). CDR3 coding DNA: TGTGCCAGCAGCGGCCGGACCGCTCACGAGCAGTACTTC. Translating gives CASSGRTAHEQYF.

Only one count was recorded for this clonotype. The V gene is TRBV27, the J gene TRBJ2-7; 9 positions agree with TRBD1. The CDR3 length is 15 residues. Looked up from germline, CDR1 is MNHEY and CDR2 is SMNVEV (reference sequence). V dropped 4 bases and J dropped 3; count of bases not matched to a gene: 7. DNA of the CDR3: TGTGCCAGCAGTTCATCACAGGGGGCTTTCTACGAGCAGTACTTC. It translates to CASSSSQGAFYEQYF.

The chain links TRBV7-9 to TRBJ2-2; D assignment may be TRBD1 or TRBD2 (5 bases each). V gave up 4 bases and J gave up 6 bases, with 15 bases separating them. The CDR3 contains 15 residues. Germline V gene lookup returns CDR1 SEHNR and CDR2 FQNEAQ (reference sequence). CDR3: CASSSGAIGAGELFF. The CDR3 DNA is TGTGCCAGCAGCTCCGGGGCGATCGGGGCCGGGGAGCTGTTTTTT.

The J gene is TRBJ2-5, the V gene TRBV18; the D gene is possibly TRBD2 (6 bases). The V and J ends lost 3 bases and 2 bases respectively, with 16 bases between them. CDR1 is KGHSH, CDR2 LQKENI, per germline. This CDR3 has 16 amino acids. Here the CDR3 reads CASSPDLSGRQETQYF. The CDR3 DNA follows: TGTGCCAGCTCACCTGACCTTAGCGGCCGACAAGAGACCCAGTACTTC.

The J gene is TRBJ2-3, the V gene TRBV24-1, with 7 bases identical to TRBD2. The CDR3 extends over 16 amino acids. V was pared by 3 bases and J by 0 bases, with 5 bases of the junction left unmatched. Germline lookup yields CDR1 KGHDR and CDR2 SFDVKD. CDR3 DNA sequence: TGTGCCACCAGTGATCTCGGCGGGGGAAGCACAGATACGCAGTATTTT. This sequence encodes CATSDLGGGSTDTQYF.

This chain uses TRBV18 with TRBJ2-7, with a weak D call TRBD2 (5 bases). Germline V gene data show CDR1 as KGHSH and CDR2 as LQKENI. V was trimmed by 2 bases and J by 6 bases, leaving 14 bases between them. CDR3 length equals 14 residues. The CDR3: CASSPGGVATEQYF. The CDR3, as DNA: TGTGCCAGCTCACCAGGTGGGGTAGCGACCGAGCAGTACTTC.